This T cell receptor (beta chain) emerged from a study of T cell responses to AZD1222 COVID-19 vaccine. Some clones are missing from TCRdb's copy, which holds only in-frame ones; the method was immunoSEQ multiplex PCR. The data contain 110,000 to 150,000 clones, 85% to 95% of them singletons. The ends were cut back, 3 bases at V and 8 bases at J, with 13 bases in the middle. CDR1 is SGHAT and CDR2 is FQDESV in the germline V gene (reference sequence). The CDR3 loop spans 13 amino acids. The J gene is TRBJ1-2, the V gene TRBV11-1, with D possibly being TRBD1 (5 bases). This receptor was taken from an adult who had recovered from COVID-19. The sample was peripheral blood, taken after recovery from COVID-19. The CDR3 bases are TGTGCCAGCAGCTTTCTGGGGCAGAGAGGCTACACCTTC. It codes for CASSFLGQRGYTF.